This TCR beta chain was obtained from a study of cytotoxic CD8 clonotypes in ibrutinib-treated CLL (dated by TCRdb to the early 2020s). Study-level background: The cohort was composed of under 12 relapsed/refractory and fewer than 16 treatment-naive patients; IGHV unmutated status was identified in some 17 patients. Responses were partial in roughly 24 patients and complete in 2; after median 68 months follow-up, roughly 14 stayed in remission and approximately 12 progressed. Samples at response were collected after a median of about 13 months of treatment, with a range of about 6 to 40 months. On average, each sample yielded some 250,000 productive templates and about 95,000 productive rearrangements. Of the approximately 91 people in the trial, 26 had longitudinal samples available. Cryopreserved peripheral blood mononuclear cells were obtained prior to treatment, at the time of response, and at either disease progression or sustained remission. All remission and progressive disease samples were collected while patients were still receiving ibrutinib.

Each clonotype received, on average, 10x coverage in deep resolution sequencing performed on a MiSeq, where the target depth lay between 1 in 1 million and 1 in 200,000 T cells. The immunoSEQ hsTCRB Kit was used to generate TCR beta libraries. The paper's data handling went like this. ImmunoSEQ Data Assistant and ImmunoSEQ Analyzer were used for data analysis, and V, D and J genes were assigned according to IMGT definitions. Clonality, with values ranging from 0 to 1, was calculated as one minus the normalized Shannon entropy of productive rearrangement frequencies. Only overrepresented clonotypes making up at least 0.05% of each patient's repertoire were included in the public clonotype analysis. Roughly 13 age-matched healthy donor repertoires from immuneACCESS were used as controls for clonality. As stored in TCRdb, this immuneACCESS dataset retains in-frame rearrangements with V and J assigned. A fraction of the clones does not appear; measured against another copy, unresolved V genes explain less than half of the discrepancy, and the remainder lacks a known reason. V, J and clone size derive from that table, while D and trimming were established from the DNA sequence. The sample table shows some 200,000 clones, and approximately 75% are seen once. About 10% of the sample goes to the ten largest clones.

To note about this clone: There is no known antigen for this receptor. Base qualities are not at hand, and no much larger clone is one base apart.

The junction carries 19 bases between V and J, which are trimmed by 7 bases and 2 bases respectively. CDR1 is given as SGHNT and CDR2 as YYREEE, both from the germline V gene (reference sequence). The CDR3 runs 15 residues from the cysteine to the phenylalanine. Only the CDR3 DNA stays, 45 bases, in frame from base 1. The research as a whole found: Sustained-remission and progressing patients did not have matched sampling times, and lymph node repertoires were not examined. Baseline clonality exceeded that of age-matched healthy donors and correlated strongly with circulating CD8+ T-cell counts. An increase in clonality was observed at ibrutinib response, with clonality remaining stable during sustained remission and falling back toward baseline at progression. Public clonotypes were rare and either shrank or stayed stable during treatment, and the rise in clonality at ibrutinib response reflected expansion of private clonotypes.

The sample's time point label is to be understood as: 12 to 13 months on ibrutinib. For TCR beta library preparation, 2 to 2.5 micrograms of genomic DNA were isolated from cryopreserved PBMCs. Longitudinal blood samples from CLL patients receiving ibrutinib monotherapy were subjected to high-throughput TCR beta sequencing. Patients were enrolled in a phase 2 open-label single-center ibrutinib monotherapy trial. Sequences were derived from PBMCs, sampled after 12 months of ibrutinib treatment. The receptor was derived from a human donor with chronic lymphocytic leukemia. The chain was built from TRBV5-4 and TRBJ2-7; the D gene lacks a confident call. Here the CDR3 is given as CASAPRPLVPYEQYF. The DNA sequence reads TGTGCCAGCGCCCCAAGACCCCTAGTCCCCTACGAGCAGTACTTC.